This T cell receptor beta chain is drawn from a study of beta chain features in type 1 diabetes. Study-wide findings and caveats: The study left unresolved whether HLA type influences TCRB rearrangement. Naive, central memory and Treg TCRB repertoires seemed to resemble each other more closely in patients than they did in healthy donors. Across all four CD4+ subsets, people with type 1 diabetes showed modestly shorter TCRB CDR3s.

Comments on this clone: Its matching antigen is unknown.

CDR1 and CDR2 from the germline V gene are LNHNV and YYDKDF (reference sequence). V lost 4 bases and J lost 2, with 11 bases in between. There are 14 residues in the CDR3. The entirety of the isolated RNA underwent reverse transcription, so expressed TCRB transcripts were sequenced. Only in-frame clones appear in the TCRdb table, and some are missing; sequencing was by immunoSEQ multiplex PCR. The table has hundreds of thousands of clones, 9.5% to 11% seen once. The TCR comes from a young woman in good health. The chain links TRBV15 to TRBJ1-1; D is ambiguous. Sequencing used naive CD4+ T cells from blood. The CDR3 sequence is CATSNEVLNTEAFF. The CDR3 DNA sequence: TGTGCCACCAGCAATGAGGTCCTTAACACTGAAGCTTTCTTT.